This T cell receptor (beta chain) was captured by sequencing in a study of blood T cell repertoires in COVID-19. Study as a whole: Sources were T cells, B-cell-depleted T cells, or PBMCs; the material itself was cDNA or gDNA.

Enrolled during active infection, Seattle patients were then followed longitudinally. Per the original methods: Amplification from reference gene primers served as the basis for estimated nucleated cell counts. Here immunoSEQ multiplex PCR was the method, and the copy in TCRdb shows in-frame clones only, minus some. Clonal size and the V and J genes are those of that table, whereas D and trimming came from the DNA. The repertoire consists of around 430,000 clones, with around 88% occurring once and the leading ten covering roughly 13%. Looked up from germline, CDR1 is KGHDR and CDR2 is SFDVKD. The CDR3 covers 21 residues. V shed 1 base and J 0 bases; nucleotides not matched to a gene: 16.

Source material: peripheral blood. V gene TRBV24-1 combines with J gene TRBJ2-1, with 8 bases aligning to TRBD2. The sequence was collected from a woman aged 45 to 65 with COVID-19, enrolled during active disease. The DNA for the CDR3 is TGTGCCACCAGTGATTTTGGTGCGCGGACTAGCCGCCTGAGCTCCTACAATGAGCAGTTCTTC. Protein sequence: CATSDFGARTSRLSSYNEQFF.